The entry below describes one T cell receptor (beta chain). As yet, its antigen is unknown. CDR1 is SEHNR, CDR2 FQNEAQ, per germline (reference sequence). V dropped 0 bases and J dropped 3 bases, with 15 bases sitting between them. CDR3 length: 16 amino acids. This record comes from a study of cytomegalovirus exposure and HLA in healthy donors. Study-level findings and limits: It is likely that the observed cluster of highly shared sequence variants was a sequencing artifact. More clonal expansion characterized HLA-associated TCR beta chains than equally common others in a later analysis.

It was with 60 Vbeta and 13 Jbeta primers that the PCR ran. Only in-frame clones appear in the TCRdb table, and some are missing; sequencing was by immunoSEQ multiplex PCR. The sample has 150,000 to 200,000 clones, around 85% seen once. Specimen: PBMCs. The chain uses TRBV7-9 and TRBJ2-7; possibly TRBD1 for D (6 bases). The clonotype was recovered from a man aged 18 to 35 in good health and CMV-seropositive. The CDR3 DNA reads TGTGCCAGCAGCTTAGCCCTACAGGGTATTGGCTACGAGCAGTACTTC. This translates into CASSLALQGIGYEQYF.